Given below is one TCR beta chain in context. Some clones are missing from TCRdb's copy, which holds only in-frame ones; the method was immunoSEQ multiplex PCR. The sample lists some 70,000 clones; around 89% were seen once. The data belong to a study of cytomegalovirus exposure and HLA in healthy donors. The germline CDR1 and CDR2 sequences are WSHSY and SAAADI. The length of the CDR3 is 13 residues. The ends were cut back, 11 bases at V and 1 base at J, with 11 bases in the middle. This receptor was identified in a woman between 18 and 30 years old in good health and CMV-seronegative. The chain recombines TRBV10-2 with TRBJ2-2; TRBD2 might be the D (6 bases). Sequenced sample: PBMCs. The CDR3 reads CALGTVNTGELFF. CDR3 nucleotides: TGCGCCTTAGGGACTGTGAACACCGGGGAGCTGTTTTTT.